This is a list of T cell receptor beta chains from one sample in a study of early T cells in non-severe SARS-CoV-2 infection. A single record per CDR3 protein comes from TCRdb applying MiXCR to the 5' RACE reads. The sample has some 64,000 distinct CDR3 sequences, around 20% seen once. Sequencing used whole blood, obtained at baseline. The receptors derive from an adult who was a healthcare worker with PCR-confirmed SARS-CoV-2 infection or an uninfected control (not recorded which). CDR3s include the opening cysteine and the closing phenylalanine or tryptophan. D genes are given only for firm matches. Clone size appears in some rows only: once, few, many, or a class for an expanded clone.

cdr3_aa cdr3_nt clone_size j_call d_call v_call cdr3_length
CASSLSRSGHQETQYF TGTGCCAGCAGCTTATCCAGGTCAGGGCACCAAGAGACCCAGTACTTC - TRBJ2-5 - TRBV7-2 16
CASSWPVSGELFF TGTGCCAGTAGCTGGCCGGTGAGCGGGGAGCTGTTTTTT few TRBJ2-2 - TRBV19 13
CAWSIGGSVTDTQYF TGTGCCTGGAGTATCGGCGGTAGCGTCACAGATACGCAGTATTTT - TRBJ2-3 - TRBV30 15
CATSRAGGDEKLFF TGTGCCACCAGCAGAGCAGGGGGCGATGAAAAACTGTTTTTT few TRBJ1-4 TRBD1 TRBV15 14
CASSWGTGVTEAFF TGTGCCAGCTCCTGGGGGACAGGGGTGACTGAAGCTTTCTTT few TRBJ1-1 TRBD1 TRBV12-3/TRBV12-4 14
CASSGVGVRYGYTF TGTGCCAGCAGCGGAGTTGGCGTCCGCTATGGCTACACCTTC many TRBJ1-2 - TRBV7-9 14
CSARNGGSSYNSPLHF TGCAGTGCTAGGAACGGCGGGAGCTCCTATAATTCACCCCTCCACTTT many TRBJ1-6 - TRBV20-1 16
CASSQPGNTEAFF TGTGCCAGCAGCCAACCAGGGAACACTGAAGCTTTCTTT - TRBJ1-1 - TRBV3-1 13
CASRSQGNTGELFF TGTGCCAGCAGATCACAGGGGAACACCGGGGAGCTGTTTTTT few TRBJ2-2 - TRBV3-1 14
CSATISGQGYF TGCAGTGCTACCATATCGGGACAGGGGTACTTC few TRBJ2-5 TRBD1 TRBV20-1 11
CASSYSSRPHYEQYF TGTGCCAGCAGTTACTCGTCCCGGCCCCACTACGAGCAGTACTTC few TRBJ2-7 - TRBV6-6 15
CASSPTGTNEKLFF TGTGCCAGCAGCCCGACAGGGACTAATGAAAAACTGTTTTTT - TRBJ1-4 TRBD1 TRBV5-5 14
CASSLGETQYF TGTGCCAGCAGTCTGGGGGAGACCCAGTACTTC many TRBJ2-5 - TRBV12-3/TRBV12-4 11
CASSEAIGTGGRATEAFF TGTGCCAGCAGTGAAGCTATTGGGACAGGGGGACGGGCCACTGAAGCTTTCTTT - TRBJ1-1 TRBD1 TRBV6-1 18
CSARDRLSGANVLTF TGCAGTGCTAGGGACAGGCTATCTGGGGCCAACGTCCTGACTTTC - TRBJ2-6 TRBD1 TRBV20-1 15
CASSQGGFYNSPLHF TGCGCCAGCAGCCAAGGGGGATTCTATAATTCACCCCTCCACTTT few TRBJ1-6 - TRBV4-1 15